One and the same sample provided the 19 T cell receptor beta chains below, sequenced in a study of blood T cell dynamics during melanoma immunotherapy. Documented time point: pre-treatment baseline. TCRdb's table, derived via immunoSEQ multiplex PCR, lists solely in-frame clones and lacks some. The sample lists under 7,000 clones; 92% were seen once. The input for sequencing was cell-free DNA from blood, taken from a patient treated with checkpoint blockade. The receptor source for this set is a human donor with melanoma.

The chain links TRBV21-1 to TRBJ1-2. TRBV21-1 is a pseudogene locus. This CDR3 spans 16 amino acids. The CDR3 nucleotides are TGTGCCAGCAGCAAATCCGGGCAGCAGCTTCAATATGGCTACACCTTC. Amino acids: CASSKSGQQLQYGYTF.

The CDR3 DNA reads TGTGCCAGTAGTATAGACCATCAGACAGGGAAGAATCAGCCCCAGCATTTT. This sequence encodes CASSIDHQTGKNQPQHF. This chain uses TRBV19 with TRBJ1-5, with TRBD1 identical over 7 bases. CDR1 LNHDA and CDR2 SQIVND come from the germline V gene (reference sequence). The junction had 9 bases not matched to a gene; V was cut back by 0 bases and J by 4 bases. The CDR3 is 17 amino acids.

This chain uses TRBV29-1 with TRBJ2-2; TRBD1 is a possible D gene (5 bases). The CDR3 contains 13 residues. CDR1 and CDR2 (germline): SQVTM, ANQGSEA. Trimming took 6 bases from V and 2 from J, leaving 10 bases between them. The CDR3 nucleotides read TGCAGCGTGGGGCAGGGAAACACCGGGGAGCTGTTTTTT. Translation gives CSVGQGNTGELFF.

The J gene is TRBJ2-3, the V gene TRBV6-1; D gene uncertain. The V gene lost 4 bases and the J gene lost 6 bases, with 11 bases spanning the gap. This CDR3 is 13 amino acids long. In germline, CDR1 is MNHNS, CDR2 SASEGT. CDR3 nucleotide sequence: TGTGCCAGCAGTGTGAGTGAGGTTGATACGCAGTATTTT. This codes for CASSVSEVDTQYF.

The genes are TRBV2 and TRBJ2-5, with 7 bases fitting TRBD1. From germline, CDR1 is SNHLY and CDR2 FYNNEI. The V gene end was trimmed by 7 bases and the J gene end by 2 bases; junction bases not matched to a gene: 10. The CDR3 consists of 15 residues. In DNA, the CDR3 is TGTGCCAGCAAGCCCCGGTTGGGACAGCAAGAGACCCAGTACTTC. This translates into CASKPRLGQQETQYF.

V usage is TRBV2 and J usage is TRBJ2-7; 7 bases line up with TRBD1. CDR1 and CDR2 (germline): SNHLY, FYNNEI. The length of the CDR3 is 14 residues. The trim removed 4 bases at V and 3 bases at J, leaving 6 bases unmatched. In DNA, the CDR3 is TGTGCCAGCAGTGCCTGGACAGGAGTCTACGAGCAGTACTTC. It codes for CASSAWTGVYEQYF.

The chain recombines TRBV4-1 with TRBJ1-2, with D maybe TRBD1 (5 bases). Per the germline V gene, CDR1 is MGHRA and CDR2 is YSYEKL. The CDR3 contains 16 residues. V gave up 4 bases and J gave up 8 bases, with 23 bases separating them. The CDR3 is CASSPPREGPPRGYTF. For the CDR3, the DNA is TGCGCCAGCAGCCCACCGCGGGAGGGGCCCCCGCGGGGCTACACCTTC.

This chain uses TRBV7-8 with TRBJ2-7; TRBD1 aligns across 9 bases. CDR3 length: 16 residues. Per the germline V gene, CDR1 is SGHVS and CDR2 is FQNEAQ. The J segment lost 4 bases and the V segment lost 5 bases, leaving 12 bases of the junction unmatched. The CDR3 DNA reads TGTGCCAGCAGCCTTATAGCCGGGACAGGGCTTTACGAGCAGTACTTC. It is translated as CASSLIAGTGLYEQYF. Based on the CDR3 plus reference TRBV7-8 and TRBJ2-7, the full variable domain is GAGVSQSPRYKVAKRGQDVALRCDPISGHVSLFWYQQALGQGPEFLTYFQNEAQLDKSGLPSDRFFAERPEGSVSTLKIQRTQQEDSAVYLCASSLIAGTGLYEQYFGPGTRLTVT.

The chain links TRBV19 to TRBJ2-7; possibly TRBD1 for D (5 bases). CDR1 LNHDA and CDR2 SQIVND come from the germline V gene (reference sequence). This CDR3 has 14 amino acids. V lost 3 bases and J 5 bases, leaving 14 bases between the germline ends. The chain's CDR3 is CASSIGQGSHEQYF. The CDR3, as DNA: TGTGCCAGTAGTATCGGGCAGGGATCCCACGAGCAGTACTTC.

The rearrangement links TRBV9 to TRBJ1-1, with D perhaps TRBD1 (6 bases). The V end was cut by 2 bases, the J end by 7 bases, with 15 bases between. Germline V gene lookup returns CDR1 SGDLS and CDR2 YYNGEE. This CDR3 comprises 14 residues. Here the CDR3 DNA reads TGTGCCAGCAGCGTCCACAGGAAAGGGGGTGAAGCTTTCTTT. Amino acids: CASSVHRKGGEAFF.

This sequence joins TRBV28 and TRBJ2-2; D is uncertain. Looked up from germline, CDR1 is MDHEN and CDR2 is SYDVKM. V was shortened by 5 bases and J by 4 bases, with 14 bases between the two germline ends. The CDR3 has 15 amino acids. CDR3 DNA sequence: TGTGCCAGCAGTAAACAGCTTCCTGGCACCGGGGAGCTGTTTTTT. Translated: CASSKQLPGTGELFF. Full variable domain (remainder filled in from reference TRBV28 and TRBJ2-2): DVKVTQSSRYLVKRTGEKVFLECVQDMDHENMFWYRQDPGLGLRLIYFSYDVKMKEKGDIPEGYSVSREKKERFSLILESASTNQTSMYLCASSKQLPGTGELFFGEGSRLTVL.

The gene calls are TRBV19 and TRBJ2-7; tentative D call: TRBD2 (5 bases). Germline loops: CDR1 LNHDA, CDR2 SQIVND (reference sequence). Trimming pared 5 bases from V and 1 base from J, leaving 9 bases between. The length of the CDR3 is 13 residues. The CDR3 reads CASSYTSSYEQYF. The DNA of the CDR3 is TGTGCCAGTAGTTATACTAGTTCCTACGAGCAGTACTTC.

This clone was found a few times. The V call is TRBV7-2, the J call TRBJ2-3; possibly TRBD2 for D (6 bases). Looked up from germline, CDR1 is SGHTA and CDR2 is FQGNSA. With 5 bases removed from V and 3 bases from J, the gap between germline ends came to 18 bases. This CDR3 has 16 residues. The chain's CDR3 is CASSPASAPWTDTQYF. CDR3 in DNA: TGTGCCAGCAGCCCGGCTAGCGCCCCGTGGACAGATACGCAGTATTTT.

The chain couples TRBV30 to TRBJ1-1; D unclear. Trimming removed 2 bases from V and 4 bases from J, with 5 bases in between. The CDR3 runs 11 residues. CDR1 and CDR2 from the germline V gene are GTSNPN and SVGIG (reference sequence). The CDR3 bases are TGTGCCTGGAGTCCCCGCACTGAAGCTTTCTTT. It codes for CAWSPRTEAFF.

The CDR3 region has the DNA TGTGCCAGCAGCTTGGCTGCAGGGAGCAATCAGCCCCAGCATTTT. Protein product: CASSLAAGSNQPQHF. This sequence joins TRBV5-6 and TRBJ1-5; possibly TRBD1 for D (5 bases). The CDR3 contains 15 residues. Trimming removed 0 bases at V and 1 base at J, with 8 bases between. The V gene's germline CDR1 is SGHDT and CDR2 YYEEEE.

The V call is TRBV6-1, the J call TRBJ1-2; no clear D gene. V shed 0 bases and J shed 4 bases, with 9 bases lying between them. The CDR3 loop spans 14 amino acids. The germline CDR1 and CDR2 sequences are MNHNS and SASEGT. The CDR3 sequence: CASSEAFGPYGYTF. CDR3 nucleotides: TGTGCCAGCAGTGAAGCGTTCGGACCCTATGGCTACACCTTC.

DNA for the CDR3: TGTGCCAGCAGCCCCCTTGGCGGGAGGCTAACAGATACGCAGTATTTT. It yields the protein CASSPLGGRLTDTQYF. This chain joins TRBV7-2 and TRBJ2-3; TRBD2 matches 8 bases. V was pared by 5 bases and J by 3 bases, with 10 bases of the junction left unmatched. The CDR3 is 16 residues long. From germline, CDR1 is SGHTA and CDR2 FQGNSA.

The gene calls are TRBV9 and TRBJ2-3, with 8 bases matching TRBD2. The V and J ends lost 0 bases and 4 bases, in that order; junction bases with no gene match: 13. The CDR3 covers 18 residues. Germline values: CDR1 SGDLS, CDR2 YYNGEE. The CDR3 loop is CASSVEEYSGGLADTQYF. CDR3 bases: TGTGCCAGCAGCGTAGAGGAATATTCGGGAGGGCTAGCAGATACGCAGTATTTT.

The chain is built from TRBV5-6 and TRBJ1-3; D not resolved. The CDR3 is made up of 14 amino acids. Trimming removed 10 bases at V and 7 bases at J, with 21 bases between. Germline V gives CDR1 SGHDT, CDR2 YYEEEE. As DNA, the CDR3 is TGTGCCGGGAGCCGAAGGGAGATGGGTAACACCATATATTTT. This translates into CAGSRREMGNTIYF.